This T cell receptor (beta chain) was documented in a study of T cell responses to AZD1222 COVID-19 vaccine. Study-wide findings and caveats: The breadth and depth of Spike-specific TCRs increased once two AZD1222 doses had been given. Sampling that yielded the repertoires occurred only after the peak T cell response.

The CDR3 runs 16 residues. Germline values: CDR1 MGHRA, CDR2 YSYEKL. V dropped 2 bases and J dropped 0; count of bases not matched to a gene: 5. In regard to this clone: What it binds is unknown.

Clones were sequenced by immunoSEQ multiplex PCR, and TCRdb holds only the in-frame ones, with some missing. The sample contains roughly 120,000 clones, around 94% of which appear only once. The chain recombines TRBV4-1 with TRBJ2-7; 9 nucleotides match TRBD2. Sequenced here: peripheral blood, sampled on day 0 of AZD1222 vaccination. The clonotype originates from an adult in good health. CDR3 in DNA: TGCGCCAGCAGCCAAACCCAACTAGCGGGCTCCTACGAGCAGTACTTC. Encoded protein: CASSQTQLAGSYEQYF.